The 19 T cell receptor beta chains below were found in one sample sequenced in a study of early T cells in non-severe SARS-CoV-2 infection (dated by TCRdb to the early 2020s). Library preparation employed 5' RACE. Data came from a NextSeq 500. The public reads were run again by TCRdb, first through fastp at Q25 and then through MiXCR, and only productive beta chains were kept. One record per CDR3 amino acid sequence lists the most common genes and DNA. The sample records 75,000 or so distinct CDR3 sequences, 10% to 12% of which are singletons. The top ten hold 5.7% of the sample. Source: whole blood, taken at baseline. These receptors all come from an adult who was a healthcare worker with PCR-confirmed SARS-CoV-2 infection or an uninfected control (not recorded which).

This clonotype has at least ten counts. The J gene is TRBJ1-1, the V gene TRBV18, with a tentative D call TRBD1 (5 bases). Trimming shortened V by 6 bases and J by 7 bases, and 18 bases separated the two germline ends. Germline V gene sequence: CDR1 KGHSH, CDR2 LQKENI. The length of the CDR3 is 14 residues. The CDR3 is CASSPDLGRGEAFF. The CDR3 nucleotides are TGTGCCAGCTCGCCGGACTTGGGTAGGGGTGAAGCTTTCTTT.

CDR3: CSASLSNYEQYF. CDR3 in DNA: TGCAGTGCTAGTCTAAGTAACTACGAGCAGTACTTC. This chain uses TRBV20-1 with TRBJ2-7; D unclear. The V gene's germline CDR1 is DFQATT and CDR2 SNEGSKA (reference sequence). CDR3 size: 12 residues. V gave up 3 bases and J gave up 3 bases, with 9 bases separating them.

The V and J genes are TRBV4-2 and TRBJ2-1; 9 bases line up with TRBD2. The CDR3 loop spans 15 amino acids. Germline V gene lookup returns CDR1 LGHNA and CDR2 YNFKEQ. With 5 bases clipped from V and 7 bases from J, the junction kept 9 bases outside the gene matches. DNA of the CDR3: TGTGCCAGCAGCTACGGGACTAGCCTCGTGAATGAGCAGTTCTTC. Protein sequence: CASSYGTSLVNEQFF.

The chain couples TRBV7-2 to TRBJ1-1; no reliable D call. The CDR3 is made up of 12 amino acids. The V and J ends lost 3 bases and 2 bases respectively, with 4 bases between them. The V gene's germline CDR1 is SGHTA and CDR2 FQGNSA. CDR3 loop: CASSFYNTEAFF. The CDR3 DNA is TGTGCCAGCAGCTTCTACAACACTGAAGCTTTCTTT.

The V and J genes are TRBV7-3 and TRBJ2-2; no reliable D call. The CDR3 has 15 amino acids. V lost 1 base to trimming and J lost 0 bases, with 6 bases between them. Germline-derived CDR1 and CDR2 are SGHTA and FQGTGA. The CDR3 sequence: CASSLIAANTGELFF. Written as DNA, the CDR3 is TGTGCCAGCAGCTTAATTGCGGCGAACACCGGGGAGCTGTTTTTT.

This clonotype was picked up a small number of times. V usage is TRBV12-3 or TRBV12-4 and J usage is TRBJ2-7; D is perhaps TRBD1 (5 bases). This CDR3 has 13 amino acids. The germline V and J ends were trimmed by 1 base and 3 bases, with 7 bases remaining between them. The CDR3 nucleotides read TGTGCCAGCAGTTTAGGGGGCAACTACGAGCAGTACTTC. It codes for CASSLGGNYEQYF.

This clonotype was seen only a few times. This chain uses TRBV5-1 with TRBJ2-7; 11 bases map to TRBD1. Trimming removed 4 bases from V and 7 bases from J; junction bases left unmatched: 7. Germline assignment: CDR1 SGHRS and CDR2 YFSETQ. The CDR3 extends over 14 amino acids. The CDR3 here is CASSSGQGAGEQYF. The CDR3 bases are TGCGCCAGCAGCAGTGGACAGGGGGCGGGAGAGCAGTACTTC.

This clonotype has more than one count but fewer than ten. The rearrangement uses TRBV27 and TRBJ1-4; D gene uncertain. The CDR3 spans 15 residues. From germline, CDR1 is MNHEY and CDR2 SMNVEV (reference sequence). Trimming pared 3 bases from V and 0 bases from J, leaving 8 bases between. The CDR3 region is CASSLRLTTNEKLFF. In DNA form, the CDR3 reads TGTGCCAGCAGTTTGAGACTTACAACTAATGAAAAACTGTTTTTT.

This chain connects TRBV2 to TRBJ2-5; tentatively, D is TRBD1 or TRBD2 (5 bases each). V was cut by 6 bases and J by 0 bases, with 11 bases left in between. CDR1 SNHLY and CDR2 FYNNEI come from the germline V gene. The CDR3 loop spans 14 amino acids. CDR3 in DNA: TGTGCCAGCAGGGGACGGCAGTACCAAGAGACCCAGTACTTC. As protein: CASRGRQYQETQYF.

This clonotype was seen more than once but under ten times. V gene TRBV5-1 combines with J gene TRBJ2-3; no clear D gene. The CDR3 is made up of 13 amino acids. CDR1 is SGHRS and CDR2 is YFSETQ in the germline V gene. Trimming took off 4 bases at V and 2 bases at J, with 8 bases between the two ends. The CDR3 spells CASSPDLTDTQYF. CDR3 in DNA: TGCGCCAGCAGCCCCGACCTCACAGATACGCAGTATTTT.

J is TRBJ1-1 and V is TRBV29-1; 9 positions match TRBD1. V trimming: 4 bases; J trimming: 6 bases; junction bases outside the gene matches: 3. Per germline, CDR1 SQVTM and CDR2 ANQGSEA. There are 12 residues in the CDR3. CDR3 nucleotides: TGCAGCGTTGGGAGACAGGGGGCTGAAGCTTTCTTT. It specifies CSVGRQGAEAFF. Complete variable domain (other parts from reference TRBV29-1 and TRBJ1-1): SAVISQKPSRDICQRGTSLTIQCQVDSQVTMMFWYRQQPGQSLTLIATANQGSEATYESGFVIDKFPISRPNLTFSTLTVSNMSPEDSSIYLCSVGRQGAEAFFGQGTRLTVV.

In this sample, this clonotype turned up a few times. V gene TRBV19 combines with J gene TRBJ2-7, with 13 bases fitting TRBD2. V was pared by 5 bases and J by 1 base, with 5 bases of the junction left unmatched. Germline CDR1 LNHDA, CDR2 SQIVND (reference sequence). The length of the CDR3 is 16 residues. DNA for the CDR3: TGTGCCAGTAGTCCTCCGGGACTAGCGGGGTCCTACGAGCAGTACTTC. Translated, it gives CASSPPGLAGSYEQYF.

This clonotype was counted ten times or more. The chain couples TRBV20-1 to TRBJ2-4; D is unresolved. In germline, CDR1 is DFQATT, CDR2 SNEGSKA (reference sequence). The CDR3 is 14 amino acids. Deletions cut 2 bases from V and 1 base from J, with 9 bases between. The CDR3 DNA sequence: TGCAGTGCTAGACGCACGGCGGCCAAAAACATTCAGTACTTC. As protein: CSARRTAAKNIQYF.

This chain connects TRBV20-1 to TRBJ2-7, with 9 bases that match TRBD2. Looked up from germline, CDR1 is DFQATT and CDR2 is SNEGSKA (reference sequence). Trimming cost V 3 bases and J 0 bases; bases outside gene matches: 6. There are 15 residues in the CDR3. DNA for the CDR3: TGCAGTGCTAGGCGGCTAGCGGGGAACTCCTACGAGCAGTACTTC. The encoded protein is CSARRLAGNSYEQYF.

The chain carries TRBV5-1 and TRBJ1-2, with D possibly being TRBD1 (5 bases). Germline V gene data show CDR1 as SGHRS and CDR2 as YFSETQ. The length of the CDR3 is 14 residues. With 0 bases removed from V and 4 bases from J, the gap between germline ends came to 10 bases. CDR3 DNA: TGCGCCAGCAGCTTGGATTCCGGGGGCTATGGCTACACCTTC. Encoded protein: CASSLDSGGYGYTF. The full variable domain, with the rest looked up from reference TRBV5-1 and TRBJ1-2, is KAGVTQTPRYLIKTRGQQVTLSCSPISGHRSVSWYQQTPGQGLQFLFEYFSETQRNKGNFPGRFSGRQFSNSRSEMNVSTLELGDSALYLCASSLDSGGYGYTFGSGTRLTVV.

For the CDR3, the DNA is TGTGCCAGCAGTCGCTACAGGGGTGGAACCGGGGAGCTGTTTTTT. Translation: CASSRYRGGTGELFF. This chain connects TRBV6-5 to TRBJ2-2; TRBD1 matches at 7 bases. The germline V gene has CDR1 MNHEY and CDR2 SVGAGI. This CDR3 is 15 amino acids long. J gave up 5 bases and V 5 bases, and 8 bases lay outside the gene matches.

The rearrangement links TRBV3-1 to TRBJ2-3; a possible D gene is TRBD2 (6 bases). V was shortened by 4 bases and J by 4 bases, with 15 bases between the two germline ends. This CDR3 comprises 15 residues. Germline V gives CDR1 LGHDT, CDR2 YNNKEL (reference sequence). CDR3 amino acids: CASSRTGSRADTQYF. The CDR3 nucleotides read TGTGCCAGCAGCCGAACCGGGAGTCGGGCAGATACGCAGTATTTT.

There are a few counts of this clonotype. The chain recombines TRBV20-1 with TRBJ2-1; TRBD2 matches at 7 bases. CDR1 and CDR2 (germline): DFQATT, SNEGSKA (reference sequence). J gave up 2 bases and V 7 bases, and 2 bases lay outside the gene matches. CDR3 length equals 12 residues. Here the CDR3 reads CSGGRAYNEQFF. The CDR3 nucleotides read TGCAGTGGGGGGAGGGCCTACAATGAGCAGTTCTTC.

A note on this clonotype: The junction shows a germline mismatch at one end, possibly a read error. This chain connects TRBV19 to TRBJ2-7; 7 bases line up with TRBD1. The CDR3 sequence is 13 residues long. Germline CDR1 reads LNHDA; CDR2 reads SQIVND (reference sequence). CDR3 DNA: TGTGCCAGTAGAAGGACAGGAGACTACGAGCGGTACTTC. This gives the protein CASRRTGDYERYF. The variable domain in full, completed from reference TRBV19 and TRBJ2-7, reads DGGITQSPKYLFRKEGQNVTLSCEQNLNHDAMYWYRQDPGQGLRLIYYSQIVNDFQKGDIAEGYSVSREKKESFPLTVTSAQKNPTAFYLCASRRTGDYERYFGPGTRLTVT.